This TCR beta chain was documented in a study of stem cell transplantation in POMP-related autoinflammatory disease. Germline assignment: CDR1 SGHNT and CDR2 YENEEA. The CDR3 has 15 amino acids. Deletions cut 0 bases from V and 1 base from J, with 6 bases between. Study-level points and caveats: Fewer unique TRB V-J gene pairings were identified in patients with PRAID.

As concerns this clone: The antigen remains unidentified.

TCRdb's table, derived via immunoSEQ multiplex PCR, lists solely in-frame clones and lacks some. In the table there are about 26,000 clones, around 86% of which are singletons. The V gene is TRBV11-3, the J gene TRBJ2-2; maybe TRBD2 (5 bases). This specimen was CD4+ T cells from PBMCs, taken before stem cell transplantation. The sequence was obtained from a human donor with POMP-related autoinflammation and immune dysregulation (PRAID). In DNA form, the CDR3 reads TGTGCCAGCAGCTTAGACGGGGAGAACACCGGGGAGCTGTTTTTT. Protein: CASSLDGENTGELFF.